Included here is one T cell receptor beta chain sequence, with context. Its target is unknown. The CDR3 runs to 13 residues. The V gene end was trimmed by 5 bases and the J gene end by 6 bases; junction bases not matched to a gene: 7. Germline V lookup: CDR1 SGHNT, CDR2 YENEEA. This entry belongs to a study of cytomegalovirus exposure and HLA in healthy donors. Overall study context: As an earlier analysis found, some 170 million T cells yielded 100 million to 130 million unique TCR beta sequences.

Study outcomes and limitations: Immune exposure information available was restricted to CMV serostatus.

The PCR was carried out with 60 Vbeta primers and 13 Jbeta primers. Assay used: immunoSEQ multiplex PCR; TCRdb lists only in-frame clones, some missing. The sample yields about 130,000 clones, about three quarters seen once. The J gene is TRBJ2-7, the V gene TRBV11-3; 7 bases fit TRBD2. The source is a human donor in good health. The sequenced sample was PBMCs. The DNA for the CDR3 is TGTGCCAGCAGCCCTAGCGGTTACAGCGAGCAGTACTTC. Its translation: CASSPSGYSEQYF. The full variable domain, in which reference TRBV11-3 and TRBJ2-7 provide the parts outside the CDR3, is EAGVVQSPRYKIIEKKQPVAFWCNPISGHNTLYWYLQNLGQGPELLIRYENEEAVDDSQLPKDRFSAERLKGVDSTLKIQPAELGDSAVYLCASSPSGYSEQYFGPGTRLTVT.